The 3 T cell receptor beta chains reported below all come from one sample, sequenced in a study of cytomegalovirus exposure and HLA in healthy donors. The PCR had 60 Vbeta and 13 Jbeta primers. Assay: immunoSEQ multiplex PCR; the TCRdb copy retains only in-frame clones and omits some. The table lists more than 95,000 clones, over 60% of them singletons. Sequenced material: PBMCs. These TCRs come from a female donor in good health and CMV-seronegative.

J is TRBJ2-3 and V is TRBV28; TRBD1 matches at 8 bases. This CDR3 spans 17 amino acids. The germline V gene encodes CDR1 MDHEN and CDR2 SYDVKM. The junction had 11 bases not matched to a gene; V was cut back by 4 bases and J by 2 bases. The CDR3 nucleotides are TGTGCCAGCAGTTCACCCCGGGACAGGCCCTTCACAGATACGCAGTATTTT. Its translation: CASSSPRDRPFTDTQYF.

V and J are TRBV11-2 and TRBJ2-1; 8 bases map to TRBD1. CDR1 and CDR2 (germline): SGHAT, FQNNGV. V was pared by 5 bases and J by 16 bases, with 7 bases of the junction left unmatched. The length of the CDR3 is 11 residues. CDR3: CASSTGQGAFF. The DNA for the CDR3 is TGTGCCAGCAGCACCGGACAGGGAGCCTTCTTC.

This sequence joins TRBV29-1 and TRBJ2-3, with D possibly being TRBD2 (5 bases). There are 15 residues in the CDR3. The germline CDR1 and CDR2 sequences are SQVTM and ANQGSEA. Trimming removed 4 bases at V and 2 bases at J, with 16 bases between. This CDR3 is CSVVALDIFTDTQYF. The CDR3, as DNA: TGCAGCGTTGTCGCACTAGACATATTCACAGATACGCAGTATTTT.